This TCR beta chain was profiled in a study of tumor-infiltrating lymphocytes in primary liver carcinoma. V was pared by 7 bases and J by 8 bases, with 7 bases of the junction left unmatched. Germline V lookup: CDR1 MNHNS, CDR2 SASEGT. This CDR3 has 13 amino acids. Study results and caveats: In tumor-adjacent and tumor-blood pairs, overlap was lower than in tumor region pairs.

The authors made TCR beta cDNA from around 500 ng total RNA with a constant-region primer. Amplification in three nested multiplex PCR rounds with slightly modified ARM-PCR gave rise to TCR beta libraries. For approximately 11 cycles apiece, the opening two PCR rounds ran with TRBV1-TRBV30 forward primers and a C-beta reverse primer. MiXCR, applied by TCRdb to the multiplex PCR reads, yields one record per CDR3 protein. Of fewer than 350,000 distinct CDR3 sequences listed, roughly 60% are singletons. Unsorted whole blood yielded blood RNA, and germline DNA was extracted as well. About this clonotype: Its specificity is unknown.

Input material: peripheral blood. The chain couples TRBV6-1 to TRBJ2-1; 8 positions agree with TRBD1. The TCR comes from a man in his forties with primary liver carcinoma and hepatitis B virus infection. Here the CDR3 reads CASTTGVRYEQFF. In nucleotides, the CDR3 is TGTGCCAGCACGACAGGGGTACGGTATGAGCAGTTCTTC.